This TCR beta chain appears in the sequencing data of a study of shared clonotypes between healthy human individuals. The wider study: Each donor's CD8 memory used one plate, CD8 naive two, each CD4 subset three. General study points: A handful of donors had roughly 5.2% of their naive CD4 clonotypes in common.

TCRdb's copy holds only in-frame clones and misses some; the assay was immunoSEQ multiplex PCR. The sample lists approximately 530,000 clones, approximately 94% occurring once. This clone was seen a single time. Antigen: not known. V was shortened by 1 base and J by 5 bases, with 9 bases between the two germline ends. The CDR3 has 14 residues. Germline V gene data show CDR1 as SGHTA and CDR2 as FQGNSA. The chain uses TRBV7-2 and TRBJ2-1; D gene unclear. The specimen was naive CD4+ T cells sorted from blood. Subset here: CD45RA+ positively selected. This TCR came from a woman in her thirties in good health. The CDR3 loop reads CASSLGLGNNEQFF. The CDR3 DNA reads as TGTGCCAGCAGCTTAGGTTTGGGGAACAATGAGCAGTTCTTC.